This paragraph reports one T cell receptor (beta chain). The antigen remains undetermined. This entry belongs to a study of shared clonotypes between healthy human individuals. Study-wide context: Donors had three CD4 naive, three CD4 memory, two CD8 naive and one CD8 memory plate apiece. Study results and caveats: Among the subsets, naive ones generally showed larger estimated richness than memory ones.

This CDR3 is built from 15 residues. Trimming took off 0 bases at V and 2 bases at J, with 11 bases between the two ends. Looked up from germline, CDR1 is SGHKS and CDR2 is YYEKEE (reference sequence). The data were produced by immunoSEQ multiplex PCR, yet TCRdb's version contains in-frame clones alone and is incomplete. The data show approximately 2.1 million clones, approximately 93% seen once. The source of this sequence is a man younger than 35 in good health. Some clones in this sample may be carry-over from other donors' samples. V is TRBV5-5 and J is TRBJ1-2; D may be TRBD1 (6 bases). The sample taken for sequencing was naive CD4+ T cells from PBMCs. Subset indicated: CD45RA+ positively selected. CDR3 DNA sequence: TGTGCCAGCAGCTTGGGAGTGGGGACAAACTATGGCTACACCTTC. Translation gives CASSLGVGTNYGYTF.